This TCR beta chain was recorded in a study of cytomegalovirus exposure and HLA in healthy donors. Study-level results: According to reports, the classifier identified cytomegalovirus status with high specificity and sensitivity.

V gave up 4 bases and J gave up 4 bases; unmatched junction bases: 6. Germline CDR1 SGHNT, CDR2 YYREEE (reference sequence). The CDR3 is 14 amino acids. Amplification used 60 Vbeta primers and 13 Jbeta primers. Sequenced by immunoSEQ multiplex PCR; TCRdb stores in-frame clones only, minus some. Its listing shows roughly 100,000 clones. In the case of this clone: Its target is not known.

The specimen sequenced was PBMCs. The receptor comes from a man aged 35 to 55 in good health and CMV-seronegative. The V call is TRBV5-4, the J call TRBJ2-3, with 7 bases fitting TRBD2. CDR3 in amino acids: CASSVSGTADTQYF. CDR3 DNA sequence: TGTGCCAGCAGCGTGAGCGGGACGGCAGATACGCAGTATTTT.